Described below is a single T cell receptor (beta chain) sequence and its context. Its antigen is not identified. CDR3 length: 16 amino acids. Germline loops: CDR1 ENHRY, CDR2 SYGVKD. V was pared by 2 bases and J by 6 bases, with 8 bases of the junction left unmatched. The data originate from a study of cytomegalovirus exposure and HLA in healthy donors. Overall study context: Earlier, 150 million to 200 million T cells were analyzed, and fewer than 120 million unique TCR beta sequences were found among them. Findings and caveats of the study: Earlier results showed most TCR beta V segments being productive about 87% or about 30% of the time.

PCR was performed using 60 Vbeta and 13 Jbeta primers. Generated by immunoSEQ multiplex PCR, the TCRdb table keeps only in-frame clones and is missing some. The sample's table shows about 74,000 clones. The material sequenced was PBMCs. The sequence came from a female donor in good health and CMV-seropositive. The gene calls are TRBV10-3 and TRBJ2-1; 9 bases fit TRBD2. CDR3 protein: CAISESPAGGGNEQFF. CDR3 nucleotide sequence: TGTGCCATCAGTGAGAGTCCCGCGGGAGGGGGCAATGAGCAGTTCTTC.